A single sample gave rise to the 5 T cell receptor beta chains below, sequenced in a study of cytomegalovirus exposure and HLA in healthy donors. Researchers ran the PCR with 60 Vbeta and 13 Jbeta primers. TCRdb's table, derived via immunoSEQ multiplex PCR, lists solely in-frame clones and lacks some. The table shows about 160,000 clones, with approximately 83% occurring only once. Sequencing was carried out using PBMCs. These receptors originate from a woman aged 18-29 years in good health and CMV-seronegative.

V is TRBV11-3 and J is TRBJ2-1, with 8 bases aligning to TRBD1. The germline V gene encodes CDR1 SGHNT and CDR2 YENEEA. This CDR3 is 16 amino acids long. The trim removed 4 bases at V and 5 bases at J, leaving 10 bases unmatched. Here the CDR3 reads CASSSGNRGFNNEQFF. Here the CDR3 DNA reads TGTGCCAGCAGCTCCGGGAACAGGGGGTTTAACAATGAGCAGTTCTTC.

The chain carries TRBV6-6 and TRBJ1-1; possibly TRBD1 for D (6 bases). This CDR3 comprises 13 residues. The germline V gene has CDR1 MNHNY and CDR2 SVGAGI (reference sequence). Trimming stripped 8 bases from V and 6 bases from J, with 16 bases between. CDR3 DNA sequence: TGTGCCAGCGGAAACAACAGGGTCGCTGAAGCTTTCTTT. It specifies CASGNNRVAEAFF.

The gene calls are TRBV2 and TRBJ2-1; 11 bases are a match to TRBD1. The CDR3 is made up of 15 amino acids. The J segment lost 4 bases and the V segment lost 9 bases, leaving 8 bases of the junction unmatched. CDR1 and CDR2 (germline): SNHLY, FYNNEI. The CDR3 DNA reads TGTGCCAGGGGAGCGGACAGGGGGCCATACAATGAGCAGTTCTTC. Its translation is CARGADRGPYNEQFF.

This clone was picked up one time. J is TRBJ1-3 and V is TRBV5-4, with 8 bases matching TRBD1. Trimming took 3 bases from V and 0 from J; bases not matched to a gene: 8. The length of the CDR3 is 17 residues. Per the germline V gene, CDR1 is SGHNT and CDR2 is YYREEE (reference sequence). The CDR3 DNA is TGTGCCAGCAGCTACTGGACAGGGATAGTCTCTGGAAACACCATATATTTT. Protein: CASSYWTGIVSGNTIYF.

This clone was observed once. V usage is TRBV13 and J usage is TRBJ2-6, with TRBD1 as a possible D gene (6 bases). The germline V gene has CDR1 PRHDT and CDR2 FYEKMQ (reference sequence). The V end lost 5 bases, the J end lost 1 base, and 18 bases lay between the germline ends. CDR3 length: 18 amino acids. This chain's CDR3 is CASSPRTPTGSGANVLTF. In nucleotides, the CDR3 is TGTGCCAGCAGCCCAAGAACTCCTACAGGGTCTGGGGCCAACGTCCTGACTTTC.